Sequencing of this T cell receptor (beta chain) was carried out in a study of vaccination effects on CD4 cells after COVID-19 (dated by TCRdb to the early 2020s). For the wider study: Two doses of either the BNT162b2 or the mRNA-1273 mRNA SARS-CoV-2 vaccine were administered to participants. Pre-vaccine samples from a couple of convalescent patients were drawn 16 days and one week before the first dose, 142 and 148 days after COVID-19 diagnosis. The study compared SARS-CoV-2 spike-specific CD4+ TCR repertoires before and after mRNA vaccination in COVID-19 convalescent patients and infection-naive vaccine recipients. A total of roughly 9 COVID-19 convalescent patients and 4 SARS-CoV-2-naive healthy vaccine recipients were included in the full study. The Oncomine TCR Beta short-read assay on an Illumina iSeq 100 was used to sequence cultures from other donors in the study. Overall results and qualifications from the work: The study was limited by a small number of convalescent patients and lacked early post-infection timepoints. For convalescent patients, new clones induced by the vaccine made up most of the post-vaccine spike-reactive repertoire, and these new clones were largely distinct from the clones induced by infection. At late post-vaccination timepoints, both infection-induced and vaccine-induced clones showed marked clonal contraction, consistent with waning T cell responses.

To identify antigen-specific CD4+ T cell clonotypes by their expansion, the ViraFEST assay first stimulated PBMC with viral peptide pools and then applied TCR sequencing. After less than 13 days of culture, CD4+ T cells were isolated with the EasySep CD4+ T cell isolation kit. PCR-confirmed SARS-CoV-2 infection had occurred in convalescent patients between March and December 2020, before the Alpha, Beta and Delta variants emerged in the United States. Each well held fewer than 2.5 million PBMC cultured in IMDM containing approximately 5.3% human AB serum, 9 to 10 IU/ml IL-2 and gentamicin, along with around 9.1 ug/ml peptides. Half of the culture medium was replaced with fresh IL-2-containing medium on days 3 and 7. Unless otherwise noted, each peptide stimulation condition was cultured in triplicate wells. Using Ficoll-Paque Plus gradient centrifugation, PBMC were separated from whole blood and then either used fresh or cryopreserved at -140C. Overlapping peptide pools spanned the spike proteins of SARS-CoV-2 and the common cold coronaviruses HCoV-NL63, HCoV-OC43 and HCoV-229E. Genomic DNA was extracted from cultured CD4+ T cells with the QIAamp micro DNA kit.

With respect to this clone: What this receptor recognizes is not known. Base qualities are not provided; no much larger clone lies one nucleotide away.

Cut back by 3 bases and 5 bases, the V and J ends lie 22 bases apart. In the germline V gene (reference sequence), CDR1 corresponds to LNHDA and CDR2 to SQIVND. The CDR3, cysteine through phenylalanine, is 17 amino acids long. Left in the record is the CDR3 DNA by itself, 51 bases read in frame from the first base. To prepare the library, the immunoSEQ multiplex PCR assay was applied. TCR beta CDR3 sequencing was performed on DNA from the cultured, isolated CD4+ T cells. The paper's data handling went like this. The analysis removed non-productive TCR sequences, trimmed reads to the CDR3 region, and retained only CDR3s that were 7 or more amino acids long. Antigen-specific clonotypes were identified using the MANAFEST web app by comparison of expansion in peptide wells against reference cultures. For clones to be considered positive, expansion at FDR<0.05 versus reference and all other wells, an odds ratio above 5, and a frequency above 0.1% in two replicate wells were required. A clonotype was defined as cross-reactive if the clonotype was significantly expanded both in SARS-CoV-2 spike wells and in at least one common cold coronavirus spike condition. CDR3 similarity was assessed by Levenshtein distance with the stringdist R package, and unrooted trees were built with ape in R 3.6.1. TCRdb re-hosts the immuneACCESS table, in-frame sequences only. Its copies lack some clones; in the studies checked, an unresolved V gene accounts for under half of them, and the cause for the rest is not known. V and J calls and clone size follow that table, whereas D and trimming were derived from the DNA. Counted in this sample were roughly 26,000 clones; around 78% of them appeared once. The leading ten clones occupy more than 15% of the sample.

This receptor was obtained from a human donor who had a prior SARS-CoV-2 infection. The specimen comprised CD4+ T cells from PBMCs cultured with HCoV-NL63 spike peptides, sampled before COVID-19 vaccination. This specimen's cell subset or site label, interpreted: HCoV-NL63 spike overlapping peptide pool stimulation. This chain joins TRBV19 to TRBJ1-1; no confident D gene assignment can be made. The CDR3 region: CASSIEGRGAFATEAFF. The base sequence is TGTGCCAGTAGTATTGAAGGACGCGGAGCTTTCGCGACTGAAGCTTTCTTT.